This TCR beta chain was documented in a study of human CD8 memory T cell subsets. Study-wide points: Of all T cell receptor chains, just the beta chains were sequenced in this study.

A UMI-labeled 5' RACE approach was the method that produced the TCR beta libraries. TCRdb re-called the 5' RACE reads and catalogs CDR3 proteins one per entry, DNA excluded. Its clone listing holds around 6,500 distinct CDR3 sequences. Early memory CD8+ T cells that were CCR7+ PD-1+ TIGIT+ and had exhausted-like traits were the TPEX cells. Healthy donor buffy coats were the source of the PBMC. In terms of frequency, this clonotype is medium-sized (0.01 to 0.1%). Its antigen is not identified. Germline V gene lookup returns CDR1 KGHSH and CDR2 LQKENI. The CDR3 is 14 residues long. The rearrangement joins TRBV18 to TRBJ2-1; the D call of TRBD1 rests on TCRdb alone, since no DNA is present to check it. The sequencing sample was made of CD8+ T cells from PBMCs. The sequence was obtained from a human donor in good health. CDR3 amino acids: CASSPGQGKNEQFF.